Listed below are T cell receptor beta chains from one sample, sequenced in a study of metastatic and nonmetastatic thyroid tumors. TCRdb re-analyzed the PCR reads through MiXCR. The repertoire consists of tens of thousands of clones, with approximately 13% occurring once and the leading ten covering 7% to 10%. Sequencing was carried out using tumor tissue. The source is a female donor with papillary thyroid cancer or a benign thyroid nodule (not recorded which). Some clones in this sample may be carry-over from other donors' samples. Both conserved end residues are part of each CDR3. D genes are given only for firm matches. Expanded clones get a size class; other rows say once, few or many, or leave the size out.

v_call	clone_size	d_call	j_call	cdr3_aa	cdr3_nt
TRBV7-3	.	.	TRBJ1-5	CAGSLDGTSNKPQHF	TGTGCCGGCAGCTTGGACGGGACTAGCAATAAGCCCCAGCATTTT
TRBV19	many	.	TRBJ1-1	CASCRTGRDTEAFF	TGTGCCAGTTGCCGAACAGGGAGGGATACTGAAGCTTTCTTT
TRBV2	many	.	TRBJ2-7	CASGRDATAYEQYF	TGTGCCAGCGGGAGAGACGCGACAGCCTACGAGCAGTACTTC
TRBV6-6	many	.	TRBJ1-1	CASSYLRGGSMNTEAFF	TGTGCCAGCAGTTACCTGAGGGGCGGCTCCATGAACACTGAAGCTTTCTTT
TRBV7-9	many	.	TRBJ1-3	CASSPRTGSGNTIYF	TGTGCCAGCAGCCCTAGGACGGGCTCTGGAAACACCATATATTTT
TRBV6-1	many	.	TRBJ1-5	CASSSAGFVNQPQHF	TGTGCCAGCAGCTCTGCAGGGTTTGTCAATCAGCCCCAGCATTTT
TRBV18	many	TRBD1	TRBJ2-5	CASTFPGQGSEQTQYF	TGTGCCAGCACATTCCCGGGACAGGGGTCTGAACAGACCCAGTACTTC
TRBV5-1	many	TRBD2	TRBJ2-7	CASSLGSKLAHYYEQYF	TGCGCCAGCAGCTTGGGCAGTAAACTAGCGCATTACTACGAGCAGTACTTC
TRBV6-1	many	.	TRBJ1-6	CASSEVPGSGSPLHF	TGTGCCAGCAGTGAAGTACCAGGGTCGGGGTCACCCCTCCACTTT
TRBV5-6	.	.	TRBJ2-3	CASSLVVGPNTDTQYF	TGTGCCAGCAGCCTGGTGGTTGGTCCAAACACAGATACGCAGTATTTT
TRBV5-1	medium-sized	.	TRBJ1-2	CASSLVGGLGYTF	TGCGCCAGCAGCTTGGTCGGGGGCCTCGGCTACACCTTC
TRBV4-1	.	TRBD2	TRBJ2-2	CASSQDPQRETGELFF	TGCGCCAGCAGCCAAGATCCCCAGCGGGAAACCGGGGAGCTGTTTTTT
TRBV6-1	many	.	TRBJ1-1	CASSLSLGGQAFF	TGTGCCAGCAGTCTCTCCCTTGGGGGTCAAGCTTTCTTT
TRBV7-8	.	.	TRBJ2-7	CASSLEPYPVTGSYEQYF	TGTGCCAGCAGCTTAGAACCTTACCCCGTGACGGGCTCCTACGAGCAGTACTTC
TRBV20-1	medium-sized	.	TRBJ2-1	CSARDARTSYNEQFF	TGCAGTGCTAGAGATGCCCGCACTTCCTACAATGAGCAGTTCTTC
TRBV20-1	many	.	TRBJ1-1	CSATRVTVSGTEAFF	TGCAGTGCAACCAGAGTGACAGTTTCCGGAACTGAAGCTTTCTTT
TRBV4-2	many	TRBD2	TRBJ2-3	CASSQGEREGQYF	TGTGCCAGCAGCCAAGGGGAGCGGGAGGGGCAGTATTTT
TRBV5-1	many	TRBD2	TRBJ2-5	CASSLSSGTGETQYF	TGCGCCAGCAGCCTTAGTAGCGGGACGGGAGAGACCCAGTACTTC
TRBV6-1	many	.	TRBJ1-1	CASPKGLNTEAFF	TGTGCCAGCCCGAAGGGGCTGAACACTGAAGCTTTCTTT
TRBV11-2	many	.	TRBJ1-3	CASSLVGRKNTIYF	TGTGCCAGCAGCTTAGTGGGCAGGAAAAACACCATATATTTT
TRBV12-3/TRBV12-4	many	TRBD2	TRBJ2-7	CASRLAGETYEQYF	TGTGCCAGCAGACTAGCGGGAGAGACCTACGAGCAGTACTTC
TRBV4-1	many	.	TRBJ2-7	CASSQVGEEGYEQYF	TGCGCCAGCAGCCAAGTGGGGGAGGAGGGTTACGAGCAGTACTTC
TRBV6-4	many	.	TRBJ2-5	CASSPPDSDQETQYF	TGTGCCAGCAGTCCCCCCGACAGTGACCAAGAGACCCAGTACTTC
TRBV4-2	once	TRBD2	TRBJ2-7	CASSQDSVTSGSFTYEQYF	TGTGCCAGCAGCCAAGATAGTGTGACTAGCGGGTCCTTTACCTACGAGCAGTACTTC
TRBV6-1	medium-sized	TRBD2	TRBJ2-1	CASRWGLAGHNEQFF	TGTGCCAGCAGATGGGGACTAGCGGGTCACAATGAGCAGTTCTTC
TRBV9	few	TRBD2	TRBJ2-1	CASSVGSGRAGNEQFF	TGTGCCAGCAGCGTAGGAAGCGGGAGGGCAGGTAATGAGCAGTTCTTC
TRBV5-1	many	.	TRBJ1-1	CASSLGLTAEAFF	TGCGCCAGCAGCTTGGGGCTCACAGCGGAAGCTTTCTTT
TRBV12-3/TRBV12-4	few	.	TRBJ2-1	CASSLGLAICNEQFF	TGTGCCAGCAGTTTAGGCCTAGCCATATGCAATGAGCAGTTCTTC
TRBV6-1	few	.	TRBJ2-7	CAGGGPPPWEKYF	TGTGCCGGAGGGGGACCACCACCGTGGGAGAAGTACTTC
TRBV6-1	few	.	TRBJ2-7	CASSDSLDSSYEQYF	TGTGCCAGCAGTGATTCCCTCGACAGCTCCTACGAGCAGTACTTC
TRBV19	many	.	TRBJ1-1	CASSKGLRGTEAFF	TGTGCCAGTAGTAAGGGCTTACGTGGGACTGAAGCTTTCTTT
TRBV27	many	.	TRBJ1-2	CASSLFAGENYGYTF	TGTGCCAGCAGTTTATTCGCCGGCGAAAACTATGGCTACACCTTC